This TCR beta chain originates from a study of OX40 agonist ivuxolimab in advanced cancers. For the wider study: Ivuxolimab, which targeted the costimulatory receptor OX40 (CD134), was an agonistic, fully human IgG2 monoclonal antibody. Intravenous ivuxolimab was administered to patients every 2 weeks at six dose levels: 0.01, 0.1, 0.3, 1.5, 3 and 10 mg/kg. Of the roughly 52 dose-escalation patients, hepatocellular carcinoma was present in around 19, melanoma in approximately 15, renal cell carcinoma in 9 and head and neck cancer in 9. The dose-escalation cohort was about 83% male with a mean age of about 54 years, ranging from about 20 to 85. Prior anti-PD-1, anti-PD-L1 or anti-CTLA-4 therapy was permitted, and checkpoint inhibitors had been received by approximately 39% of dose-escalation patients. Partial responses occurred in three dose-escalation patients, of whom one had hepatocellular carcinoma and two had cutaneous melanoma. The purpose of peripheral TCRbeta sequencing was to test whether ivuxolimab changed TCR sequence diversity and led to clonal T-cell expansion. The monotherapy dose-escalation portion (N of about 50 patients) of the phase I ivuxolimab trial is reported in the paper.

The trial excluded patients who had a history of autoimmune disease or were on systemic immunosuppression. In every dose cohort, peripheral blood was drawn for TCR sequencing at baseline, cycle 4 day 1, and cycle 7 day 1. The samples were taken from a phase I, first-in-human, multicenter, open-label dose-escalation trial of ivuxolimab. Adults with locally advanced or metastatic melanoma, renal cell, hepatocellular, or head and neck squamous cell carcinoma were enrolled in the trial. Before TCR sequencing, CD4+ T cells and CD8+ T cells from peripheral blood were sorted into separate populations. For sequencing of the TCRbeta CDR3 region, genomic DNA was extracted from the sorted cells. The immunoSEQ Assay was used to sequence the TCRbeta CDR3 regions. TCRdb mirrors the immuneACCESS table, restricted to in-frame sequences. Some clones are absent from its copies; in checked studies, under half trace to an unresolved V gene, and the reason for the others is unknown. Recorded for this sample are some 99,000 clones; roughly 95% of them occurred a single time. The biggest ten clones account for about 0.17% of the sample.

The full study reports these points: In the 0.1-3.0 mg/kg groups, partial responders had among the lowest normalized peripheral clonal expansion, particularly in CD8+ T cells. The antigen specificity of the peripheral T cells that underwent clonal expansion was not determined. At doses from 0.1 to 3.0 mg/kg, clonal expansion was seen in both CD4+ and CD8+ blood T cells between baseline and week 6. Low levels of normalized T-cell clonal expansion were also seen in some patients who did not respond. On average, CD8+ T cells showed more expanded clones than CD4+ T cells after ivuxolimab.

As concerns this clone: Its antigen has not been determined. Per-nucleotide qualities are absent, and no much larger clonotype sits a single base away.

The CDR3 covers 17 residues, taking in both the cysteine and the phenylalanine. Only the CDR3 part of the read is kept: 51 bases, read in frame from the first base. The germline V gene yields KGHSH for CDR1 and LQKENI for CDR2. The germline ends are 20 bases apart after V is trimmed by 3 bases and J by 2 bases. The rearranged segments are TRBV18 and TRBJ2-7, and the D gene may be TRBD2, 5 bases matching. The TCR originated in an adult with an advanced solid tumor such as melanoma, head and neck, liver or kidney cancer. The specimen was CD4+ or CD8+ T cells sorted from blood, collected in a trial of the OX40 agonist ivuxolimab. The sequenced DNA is TGTGCCAGCTCACCTCTGCCTCGGGGTTTTAGCCCCTACGAGCAGTACTTC. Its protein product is CASSPLPRGFSPYEQYF.